The rows below give T cell receptor beta chains drawn from one sample of a study of blood T cell repertoires in COVID-19. This table comes from immunoSEQ multiplex PCR, and its TCRdb copy is limited to in-frame clones, with some not included. Among around 59,000 clones, around 90% were seen once, and the ten largest hold around 4.8%. Sequences were obtained from peripheral blood. The receptors originated from a man aged 60 to 75 with acute or convalescent COVID-19. CDR3s include the opening cysteine and the closing phenylalanine or tryptophan. D genes are given only for firm matches. Clone size is given for some rows only: seen once, a few or many times, or a class if the clone is expanded.

d_gene: TRBD2; v_gene: TRBV7-7; abundance: -; j_gene: TRBJ2-5; CDR3nt: TGTGCTAGCAGCCCAGGGACTAGCGGGAGGCGCCAAGAGACCCAGTACTTC; CDR3aa: CASSPGTSGRRQETQYF
d_gene: TRBD2; v_gene: TRBV7-3; abundance: -; j_gene: TRBJ2-2; CDR3nt: TGTGCCAGCAGCCCAGTGGGCGGGAGTGTGCCCACCGGGGAGCTGTTTTTT; CDR3aa: CASSPVGGSVPTGELFF
d_gene: -; v_gene: TRBV27; abundance: -; j_gene: TRBJ1-2; CDR3nt: TGTGCCAGCACCATTGGGCCTTCATATGGCTACACCTTC; CDR3aa: CASTIGPSYGYTF
d_gene: -; v_gene: TRBV9; abundance: -; j_gene: TRBJ1-2; CDR3nt: TGTGCCAGCAGCTTACGGACAGCCCCCACCTATGGCTACACCTTC; CDR3aa: CASSLRTAPTYGYTF
d_gene: -; v_gene: TRBV27; abundance: -; j_gene: TRBJ2-2; CDR3nt: TGTGCCAGCAGTTATTCCCCAGGTAGCACCGGGGAGCTGTTTTTT; CDR3aa: CASSYSPGSTGELFF
d_gene: -; v_gene: TRBV28; abundance: -; j_gene: TRBJ1-5; CDR3nt: TGTGCCAGCACCCGGGACACAAATAGCAATCAGCCCCAGCATTTT; CDR3aa: CASTRDTNSNQPQHF
d_gene: -; v_gene: TRBV28; abundance: few; j_gene: TRBJ1-3; CDR3nt: TGTGCCAGCAGTCGGTTACGCTCTGGAAACACCATATATTTT; CDR3aa: CASSRLRSGNTIYF
d_gene: TRBD1; v_gene: TRBV5-4; abundance: -; j_gene: TRBJ1-3; CDR3nt: TGTGCCAGCAGTTCGGACAGGGGGCTAGGAAACACCATATATTTT; CDR3aa: CASSSDRGLGNTIYF
d_gene: TRBD2; v_gene: TRBV6-1; abundance: -; j_gene: TRBJ2-1; CDR3nt: TGTGCCAGCAGTGATCGAGGGGGACTAGCGGCCTACAATGAGCAGTTCTTC; CDR3aa: CASSDRGGLAAYNEQFF
d_gene: TRBD2; v_gene: TRBV5-1; abundance: -; j_gene: TRBJ2-2; CDR3nt: TGCGCCAGCAGCCGCCGGGGACTAGCGGGAGGGCCATTGAACACCGGGGAGCTGTTTTTT; CDR3aa: CASSRRGLAGGPLNTGELFF
d_gene: TRBD1; v_gene: TRBV7-9; abundance: -; j_gene: TRBJ1-2; CDR3nt: TGTGCCAGCAGCTTAACAATGGGACAGGACTATGGCTACACCTTC; CDR3aa: CASSLTMGQDYGYTF
d_gene: -; v_gene: TRBV28; abundance: medium-sized; j_gene: TRBJ1-1; CDR3nt: TGTGCCAGCAGTTTTAGCGAGGGTATCACTGAAGCTTTCTTT; CDR3aa: CASSFSEGITEAFF